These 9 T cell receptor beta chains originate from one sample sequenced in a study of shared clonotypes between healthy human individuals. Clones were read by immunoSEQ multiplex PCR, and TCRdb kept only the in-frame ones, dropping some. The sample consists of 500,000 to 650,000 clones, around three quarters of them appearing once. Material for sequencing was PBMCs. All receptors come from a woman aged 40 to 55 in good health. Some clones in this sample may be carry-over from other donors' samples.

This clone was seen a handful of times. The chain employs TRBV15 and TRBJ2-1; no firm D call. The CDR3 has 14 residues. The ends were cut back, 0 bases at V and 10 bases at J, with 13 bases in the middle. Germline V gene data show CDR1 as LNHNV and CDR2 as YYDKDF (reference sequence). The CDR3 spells CATSRDRTNAEQFF. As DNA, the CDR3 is TGTGCCACCAGCAGAGATAGAACAAATGCGGAGCAGTTCTTC.

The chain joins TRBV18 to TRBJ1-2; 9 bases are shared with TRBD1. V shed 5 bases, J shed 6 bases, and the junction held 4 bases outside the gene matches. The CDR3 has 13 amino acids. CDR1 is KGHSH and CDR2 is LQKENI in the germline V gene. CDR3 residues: CASSKGTGNGYTF. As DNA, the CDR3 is TGTGCCAGCTCAAAGGGGACAGGGAATGGCTACACCTTC.

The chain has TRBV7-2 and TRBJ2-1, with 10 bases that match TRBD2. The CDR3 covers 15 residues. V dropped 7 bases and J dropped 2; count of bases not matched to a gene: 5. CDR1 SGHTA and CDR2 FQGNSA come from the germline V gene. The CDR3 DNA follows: TGTGCCAGCACCCCTGGACTAGCGGCCTACAATGAGCAGTTCTTC. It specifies CASTPGLAAYNEQFF.

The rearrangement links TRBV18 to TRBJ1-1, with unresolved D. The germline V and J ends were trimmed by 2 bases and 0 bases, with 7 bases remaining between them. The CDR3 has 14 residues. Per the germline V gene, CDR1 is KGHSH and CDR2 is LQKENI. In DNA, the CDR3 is TGTGCCAGCTCACCAATAGACATGAACACTGAAGCTTTCTTT. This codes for CASSPIDMNTEAFF.

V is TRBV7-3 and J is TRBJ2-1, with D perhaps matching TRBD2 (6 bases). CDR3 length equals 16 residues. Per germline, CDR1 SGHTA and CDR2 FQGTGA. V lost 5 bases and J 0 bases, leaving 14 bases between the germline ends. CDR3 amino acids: CASSAAGSDSYNEQFF. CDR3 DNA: TGTGCCAGCAGCGCAGCCGGGAGTGACTCCTACAATGAGCAGTTCTTC.

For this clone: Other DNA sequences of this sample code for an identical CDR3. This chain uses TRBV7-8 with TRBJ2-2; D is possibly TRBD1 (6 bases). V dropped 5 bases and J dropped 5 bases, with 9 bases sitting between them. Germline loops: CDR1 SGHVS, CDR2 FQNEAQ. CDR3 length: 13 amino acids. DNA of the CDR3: TGTGCCAGCAGCCCTCAGGGGACCGGGGAGCTGTTTTTT. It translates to CASSPQGTGELFF.

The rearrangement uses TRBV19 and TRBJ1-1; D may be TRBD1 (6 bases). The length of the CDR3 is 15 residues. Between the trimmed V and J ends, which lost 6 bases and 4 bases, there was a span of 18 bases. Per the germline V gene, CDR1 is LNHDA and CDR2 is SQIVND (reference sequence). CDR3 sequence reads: CASSPLGGPGTEAFF. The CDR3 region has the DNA TGTGCCAGTAGCCCTCTCGGGGGGCCTGGCACTGAAGCTTTCTTT.

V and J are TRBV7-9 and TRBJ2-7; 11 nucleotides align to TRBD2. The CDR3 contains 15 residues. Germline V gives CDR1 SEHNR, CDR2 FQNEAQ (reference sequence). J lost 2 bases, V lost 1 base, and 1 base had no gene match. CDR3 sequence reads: CASSLGSGRAYEQYF. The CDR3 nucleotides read TGTGCCAGCAGCTTAGGTAGCGGGAGGGCCTACGAGCAGTACTTC.

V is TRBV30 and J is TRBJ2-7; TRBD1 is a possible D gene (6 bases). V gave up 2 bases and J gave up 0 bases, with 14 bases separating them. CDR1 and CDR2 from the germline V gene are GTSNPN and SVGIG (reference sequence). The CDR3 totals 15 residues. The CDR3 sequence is CAWSTGHWDSYEQYF. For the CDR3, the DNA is TGTGCCTGGAGTACGGGACACTGGGACTCCTACGAGCAGTACTTC.